The entry below describes one TCR beta chain. Authors' processing steps: Nucleated cell counts were estimated from reference gene primer amplification. Libraries were prepared by immunoSEQ multiplex PCR; TCRdb keeps only in-frame clonotypes and omits some of them. V, J and clone size are taken as reported in that table, and D and trimming were inferred from the DNA itself. Among about 110,000 clones, roughly four fifths were seen once, and the ten largest hold 16%. This entry comes from a study of blood T cell repertoires in COVID-19. Study in general: COVID-19 samples, acute and convalescent, were from the United States, Italy and Spain. The cDNA or gDNA used as material had been derived from T cells, B-cell-depleted T cells, or PBMCs.

V gave up 0 bases and J gave up 5 bases; unmatched junction bases: 6. Germline V lookup: CDR1 LNHNV, CDR2 YYDKDF (reference sequence). This CDR3 has 16 amino acids. What was sequenced was peripheral blood. The receptor comes from a woman aged 60-75 years with acute or convalescent COVID-19. The rearrangement uses TRBV15 and TRBJ1-2; 10 bases align to TRBD1. For the CDR3, the DNA is TGTGCCACCAGCAGAGATGGGACAGGGGTCAGTTATGGCTACACCTTC. It specifies CATSRDGTGVSYGYTF.